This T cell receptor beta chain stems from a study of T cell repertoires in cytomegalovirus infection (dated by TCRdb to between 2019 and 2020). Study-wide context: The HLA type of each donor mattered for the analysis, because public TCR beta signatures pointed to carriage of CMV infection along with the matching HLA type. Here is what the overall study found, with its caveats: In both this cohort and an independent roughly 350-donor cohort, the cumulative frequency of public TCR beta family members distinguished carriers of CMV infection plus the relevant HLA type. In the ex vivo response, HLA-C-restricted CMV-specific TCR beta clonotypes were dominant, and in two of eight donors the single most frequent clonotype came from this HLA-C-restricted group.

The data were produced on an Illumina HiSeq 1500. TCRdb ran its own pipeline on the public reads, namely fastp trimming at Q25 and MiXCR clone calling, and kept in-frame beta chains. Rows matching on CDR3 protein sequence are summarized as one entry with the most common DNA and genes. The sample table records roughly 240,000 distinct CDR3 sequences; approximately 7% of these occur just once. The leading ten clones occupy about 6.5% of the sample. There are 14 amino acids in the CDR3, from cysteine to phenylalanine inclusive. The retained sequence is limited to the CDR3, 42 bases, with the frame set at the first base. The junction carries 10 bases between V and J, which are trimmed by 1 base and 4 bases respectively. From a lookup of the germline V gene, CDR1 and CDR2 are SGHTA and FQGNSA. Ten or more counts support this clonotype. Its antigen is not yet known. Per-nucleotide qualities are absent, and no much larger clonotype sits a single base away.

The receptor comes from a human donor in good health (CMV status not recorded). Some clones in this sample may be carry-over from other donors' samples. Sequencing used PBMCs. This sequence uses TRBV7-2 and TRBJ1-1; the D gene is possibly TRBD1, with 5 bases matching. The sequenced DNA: TGTGCCAGCAGCTTAGGACCTGGGGGCACTGAAGCTTTCTTT. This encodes CASSLGPGGTEAFF.